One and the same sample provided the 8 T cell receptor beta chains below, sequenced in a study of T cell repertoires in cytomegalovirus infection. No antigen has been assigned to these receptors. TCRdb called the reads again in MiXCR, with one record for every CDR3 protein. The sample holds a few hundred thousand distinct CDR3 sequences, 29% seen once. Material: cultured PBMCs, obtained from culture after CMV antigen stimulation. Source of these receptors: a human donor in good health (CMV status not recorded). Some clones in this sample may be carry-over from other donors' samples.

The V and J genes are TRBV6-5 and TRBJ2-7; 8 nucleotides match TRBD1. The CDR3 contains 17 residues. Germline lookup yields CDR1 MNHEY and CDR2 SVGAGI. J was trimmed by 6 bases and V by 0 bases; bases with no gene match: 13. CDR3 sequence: CASSYSGTGQGKGEQYF. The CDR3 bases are TGTGCCAGCAGTTACTCCGGTACCGGACAGGGCAAAGGCGAGCAGTACTTC.

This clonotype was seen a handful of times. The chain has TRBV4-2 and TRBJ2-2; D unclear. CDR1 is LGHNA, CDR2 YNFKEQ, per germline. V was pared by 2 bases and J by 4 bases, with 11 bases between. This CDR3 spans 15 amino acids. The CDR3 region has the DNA TGTGCCAGCAGCCAACCCGAAGCGACCACCGGGGAGCTGTTTTTT. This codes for CASSQPEATTGELFF.

CDR3 amino acids: CASSYEPGSRHEQFF. For the CDR3, the DNA is TGTGCCAGCAGTTATGAACCGGGCTCAAGGCATGAGCAGTTCTTC. The chain links TRBV7-3 to TRBJ2-1, with D unclear. This CDR3 is 15 amino acids long. Germline V gene sequence: CDR1 SGHTA, CDR2 FQGTGA. Between the trimmed V and J ends, which lost 6 bases and 8 bases, there was a span of 20 bases.

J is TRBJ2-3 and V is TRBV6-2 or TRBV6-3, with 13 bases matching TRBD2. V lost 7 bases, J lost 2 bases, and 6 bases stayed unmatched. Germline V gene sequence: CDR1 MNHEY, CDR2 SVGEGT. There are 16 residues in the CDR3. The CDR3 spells CASNGLAGEVTDTQYF. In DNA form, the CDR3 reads TGTGCCAGCAATGGACTAGCGGGGGAGGTCACAGATACGCAGTATTTT.

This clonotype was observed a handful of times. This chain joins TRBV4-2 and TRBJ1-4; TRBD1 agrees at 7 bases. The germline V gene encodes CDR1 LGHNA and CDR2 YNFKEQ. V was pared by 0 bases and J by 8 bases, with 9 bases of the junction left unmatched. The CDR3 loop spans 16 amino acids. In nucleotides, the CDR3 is TGTGCCAGCAGCCAAGATCGAACAGGGGCAAGGGAAAAACTGTTTTTT. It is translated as CASSQDRTGAREKLFF.

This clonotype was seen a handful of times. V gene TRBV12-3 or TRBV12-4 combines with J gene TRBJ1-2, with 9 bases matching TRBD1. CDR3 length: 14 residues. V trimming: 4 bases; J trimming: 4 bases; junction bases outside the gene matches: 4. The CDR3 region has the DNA TGTGCCAGCAGTTGGACAGGGGTTCCCTATGGCTACACCTTC. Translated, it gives CASSWTGVPYGYTF.

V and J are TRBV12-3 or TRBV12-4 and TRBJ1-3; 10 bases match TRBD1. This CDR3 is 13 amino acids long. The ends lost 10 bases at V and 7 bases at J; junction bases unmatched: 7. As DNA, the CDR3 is TGTGCCACGACAGGGGGCATTGTGAACACCATATATTTT. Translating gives CATTGGIVNTIYF.

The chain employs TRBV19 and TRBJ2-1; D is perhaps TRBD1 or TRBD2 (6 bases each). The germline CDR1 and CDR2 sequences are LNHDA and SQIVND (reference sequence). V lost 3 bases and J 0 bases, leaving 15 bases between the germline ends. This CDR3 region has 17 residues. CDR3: CASSIPRGESSYNEQFF. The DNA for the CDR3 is TGTGCCAGTAGTATCCCTAGGGGGGAAAGCTCCTACAATGAGCAGTTCTTC.